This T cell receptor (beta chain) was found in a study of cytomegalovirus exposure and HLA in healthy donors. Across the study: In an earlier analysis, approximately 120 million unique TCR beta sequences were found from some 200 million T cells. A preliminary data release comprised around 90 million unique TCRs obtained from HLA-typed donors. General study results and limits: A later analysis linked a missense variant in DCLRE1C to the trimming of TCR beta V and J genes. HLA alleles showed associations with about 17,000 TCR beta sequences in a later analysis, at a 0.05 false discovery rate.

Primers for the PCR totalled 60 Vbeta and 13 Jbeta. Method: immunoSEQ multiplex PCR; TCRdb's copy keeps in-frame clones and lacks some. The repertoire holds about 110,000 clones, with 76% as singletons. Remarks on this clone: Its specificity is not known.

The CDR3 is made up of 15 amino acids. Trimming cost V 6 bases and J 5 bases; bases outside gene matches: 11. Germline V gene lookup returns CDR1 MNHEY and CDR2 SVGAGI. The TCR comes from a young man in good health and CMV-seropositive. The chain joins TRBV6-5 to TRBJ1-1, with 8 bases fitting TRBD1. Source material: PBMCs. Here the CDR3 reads CASSQTTGGRTEAFF. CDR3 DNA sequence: TGTGCCAGCAGCCAAACCACAGGGGGGAGGACTGAAGCTTTCTTT.